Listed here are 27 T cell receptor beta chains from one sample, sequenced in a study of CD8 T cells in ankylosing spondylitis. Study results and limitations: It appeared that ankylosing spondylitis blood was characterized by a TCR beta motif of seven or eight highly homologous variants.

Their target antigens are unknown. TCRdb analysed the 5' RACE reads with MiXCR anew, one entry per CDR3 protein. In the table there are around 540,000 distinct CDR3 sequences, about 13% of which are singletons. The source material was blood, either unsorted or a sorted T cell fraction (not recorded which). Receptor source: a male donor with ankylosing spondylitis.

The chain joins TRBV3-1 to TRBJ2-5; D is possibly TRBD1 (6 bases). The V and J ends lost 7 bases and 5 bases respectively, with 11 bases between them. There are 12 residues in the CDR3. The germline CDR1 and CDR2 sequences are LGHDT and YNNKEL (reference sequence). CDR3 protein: CASMGAWETQYF. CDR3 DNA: TGTGCCAGCATGGGGGCATGGGAGACCCAGTACTTC.

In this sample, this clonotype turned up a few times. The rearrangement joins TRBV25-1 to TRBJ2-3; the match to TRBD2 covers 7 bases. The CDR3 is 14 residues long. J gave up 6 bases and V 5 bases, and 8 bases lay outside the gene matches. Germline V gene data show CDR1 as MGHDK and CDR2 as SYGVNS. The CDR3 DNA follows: TGTGCCAGCAGTCTCGGCGGGAGATGGGATACGCAGTATTTT. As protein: CASSLGGRWDTQYF.

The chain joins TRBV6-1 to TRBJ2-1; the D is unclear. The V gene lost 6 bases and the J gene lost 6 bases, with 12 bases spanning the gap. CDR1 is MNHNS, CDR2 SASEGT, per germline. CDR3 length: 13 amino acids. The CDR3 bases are TGTGCCAGCAGGAGGTCCTCCACCAATGAGCAGTTCTTC. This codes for CASRRSSTNEQFF.

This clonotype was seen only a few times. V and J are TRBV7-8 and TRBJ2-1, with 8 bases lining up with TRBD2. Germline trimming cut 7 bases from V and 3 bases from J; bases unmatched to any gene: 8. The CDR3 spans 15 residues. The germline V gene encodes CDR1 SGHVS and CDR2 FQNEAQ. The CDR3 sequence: CASNEGTSGYNEQFF. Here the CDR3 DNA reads TGTGCCAGCAACGAGGGGACTAGTGGCTACAATGAGCAGTTCTTC. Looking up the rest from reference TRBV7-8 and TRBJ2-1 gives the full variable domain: GAGVSQSPRYKVAKRGQDVALRCDPISGHVSLFWYQQALGQGPEFLTYFQNEAQLDKSGLPSDRFFAERPEGSVSTLKIQRTQQEDSAVYLCASNEGTSGYNEQFFGPGTRLTVL.

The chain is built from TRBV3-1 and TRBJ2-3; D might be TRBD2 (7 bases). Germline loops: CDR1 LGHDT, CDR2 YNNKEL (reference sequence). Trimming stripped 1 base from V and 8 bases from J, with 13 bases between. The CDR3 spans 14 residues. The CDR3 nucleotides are TGTGCCAGCAGCCAAGCAGGGGCGGGAGTTACGCAGTATTTT. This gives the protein CASSQAGAGVTQYF.

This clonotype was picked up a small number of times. As DNA, the CDR3 is TGCGCCAGCAGCCAAGGAGAGCTCCCCTCCTACAATGAGCAGTTCTTC. Translation gives CASSQGELPSYNEQFF. The chain is built from TRBV4-1 and TRBJ2-1; no firm D call. The CDR3 totals 16 residues. V was cut by 1 base and J by 0 bases, with 10 bases left in between. Germline V gene data show CDR1 as MGHRA and CDR2 as YSYEKL.

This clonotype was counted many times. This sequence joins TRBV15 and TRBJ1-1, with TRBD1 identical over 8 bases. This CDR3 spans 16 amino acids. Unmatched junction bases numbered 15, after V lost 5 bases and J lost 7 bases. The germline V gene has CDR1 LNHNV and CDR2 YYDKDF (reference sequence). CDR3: CATSSSRSGGWGEAFF. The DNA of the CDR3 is TGTGCCACCAGCTCATCGAGGTCAGGGGGCTGGGGTGAAGCTTTCTTT.

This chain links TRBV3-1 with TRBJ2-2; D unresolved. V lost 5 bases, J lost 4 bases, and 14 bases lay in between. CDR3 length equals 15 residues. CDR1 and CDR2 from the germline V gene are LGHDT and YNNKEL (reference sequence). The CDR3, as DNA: TGTGCCAGCAGCTTCCCGGGCAGCATCACCGGGGAGCTGTTTTTT. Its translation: CASSFPGSITGELFF.

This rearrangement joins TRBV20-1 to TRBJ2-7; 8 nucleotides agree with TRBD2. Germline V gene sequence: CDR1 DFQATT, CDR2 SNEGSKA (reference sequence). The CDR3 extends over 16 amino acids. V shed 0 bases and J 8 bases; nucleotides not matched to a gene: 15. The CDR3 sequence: CSARDLGDGRAWKQYF. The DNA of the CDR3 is TGCAGTGCTAGAGATCTGGGGGACGGGAGGGCCTGGAAGCAGTACTTC.

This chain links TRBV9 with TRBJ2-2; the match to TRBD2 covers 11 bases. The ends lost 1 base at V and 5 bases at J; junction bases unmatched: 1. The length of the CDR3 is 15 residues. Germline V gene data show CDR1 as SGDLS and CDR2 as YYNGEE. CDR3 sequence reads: CASSVRLAGTGELFF. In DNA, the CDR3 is TGTGCCAGCAGCGTACGACTAGCGGGAACCGGGGAGCTGTTTTTT.

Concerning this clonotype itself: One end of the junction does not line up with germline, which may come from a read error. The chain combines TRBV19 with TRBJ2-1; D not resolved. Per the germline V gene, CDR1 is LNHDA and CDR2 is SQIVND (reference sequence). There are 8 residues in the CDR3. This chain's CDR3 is CASSPSRF. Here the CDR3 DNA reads TGTGCCAGTAGTCCCTCCCGCTTC. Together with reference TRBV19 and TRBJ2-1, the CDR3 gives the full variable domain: DGGITQSPKYLFRKEGQNVTLSCEQNLNHDAMYWYRQDPGQGLRLIYYSQIVNDFQKGDIAEGYSVSREKKESFPLTVTSAQKNPTAFYLCASSPSRFGPGTRLTVL.

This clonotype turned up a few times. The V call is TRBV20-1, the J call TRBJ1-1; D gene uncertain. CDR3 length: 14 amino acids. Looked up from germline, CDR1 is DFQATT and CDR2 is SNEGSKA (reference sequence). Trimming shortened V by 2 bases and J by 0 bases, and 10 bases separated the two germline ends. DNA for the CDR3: TGCAGTGCTAGAAGTAGAGGAATGAACACTGAAGCTTTCTTT. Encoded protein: CSARSRGMNTEAFF.

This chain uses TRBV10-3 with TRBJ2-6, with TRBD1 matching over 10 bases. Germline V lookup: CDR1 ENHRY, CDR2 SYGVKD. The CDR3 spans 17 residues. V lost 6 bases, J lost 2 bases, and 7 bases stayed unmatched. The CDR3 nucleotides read TGTGCCATCAGAGCCGGGACAGGGGATACTGGGGCCAACGTCCTGACTTTC. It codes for CAIRAGTGDTGANVLTF.

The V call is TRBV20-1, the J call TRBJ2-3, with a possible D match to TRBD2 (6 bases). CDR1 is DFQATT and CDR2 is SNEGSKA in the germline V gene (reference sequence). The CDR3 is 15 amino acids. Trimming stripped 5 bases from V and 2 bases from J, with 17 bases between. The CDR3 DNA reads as TGCAGTGCTCCCCCCCGGGGCGGGGCCACAGATACGCAGTATTTT. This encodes CSAPPRGGATDTQYF.

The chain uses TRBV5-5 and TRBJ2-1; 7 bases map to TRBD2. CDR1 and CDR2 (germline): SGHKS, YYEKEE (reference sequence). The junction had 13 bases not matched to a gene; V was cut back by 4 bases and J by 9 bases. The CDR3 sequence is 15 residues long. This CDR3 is CASSAGAGVPIEQFF. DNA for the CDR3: TGTGCCAGCAGCGCTGGGGCGGGAGTTCCCATTGAGCAGTTCTTC.

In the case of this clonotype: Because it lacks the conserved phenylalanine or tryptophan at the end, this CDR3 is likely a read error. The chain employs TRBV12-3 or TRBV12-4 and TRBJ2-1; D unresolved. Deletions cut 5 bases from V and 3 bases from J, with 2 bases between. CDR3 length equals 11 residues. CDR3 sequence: CASSLYNEQFV. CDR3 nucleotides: TGTGCCAGCAGTCTCTACAATGAGCAGTTCGTC.

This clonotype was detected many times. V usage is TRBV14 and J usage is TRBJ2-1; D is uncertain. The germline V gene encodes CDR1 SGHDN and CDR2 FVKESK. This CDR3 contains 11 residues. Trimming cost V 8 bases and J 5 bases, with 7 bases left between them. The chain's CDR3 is CASYSNNEQFF. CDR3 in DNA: TGTGCCAGCTACTCAAACAATGAGCAGTTCTTC.

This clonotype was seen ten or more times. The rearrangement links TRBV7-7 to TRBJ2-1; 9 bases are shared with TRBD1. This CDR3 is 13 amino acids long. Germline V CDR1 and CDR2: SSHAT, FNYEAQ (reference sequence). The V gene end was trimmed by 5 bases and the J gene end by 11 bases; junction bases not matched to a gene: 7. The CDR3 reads CASSTGQGNQQFF. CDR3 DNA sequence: TGTGCCAGCAGCACGGGACAGGGAAATCAGCAGTTCTTC.

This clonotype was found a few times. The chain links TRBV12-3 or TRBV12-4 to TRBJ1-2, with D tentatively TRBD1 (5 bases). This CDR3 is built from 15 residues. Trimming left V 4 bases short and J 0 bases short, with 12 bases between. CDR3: CASSSWGGPNYGYTF. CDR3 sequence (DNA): TGTGCCAGCAGTTCGTGGGGGGGTCCTAACTATGGCTACACCTTC.

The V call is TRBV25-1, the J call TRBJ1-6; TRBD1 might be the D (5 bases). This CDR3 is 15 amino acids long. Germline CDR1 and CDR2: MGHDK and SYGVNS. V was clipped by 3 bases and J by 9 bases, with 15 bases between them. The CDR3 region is CASSELGGDISPLHF. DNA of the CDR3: TGTGCCAGCAGTGAGTTGGGGGGGGATATTTCACCCCTCCACTTT.

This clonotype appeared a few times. The CDR3 DNA sequence: TGTGCCATCAGGGATACAGGGGCTACCGGCTATGGCTACACCTTC. Amino acid sequence: CAIRDTGATGYGYTF. The V gene is TRBV10-3, the J gene TRBJ1-2; 7 bases line up with TRBD1. Germline V lookup: CDR1 ENHRY, CDR2 SYGVKD. CDR3 length: 15 residues. With V trimmed by 6 bases and J by 4 bases, 11 bases remained unmatched.

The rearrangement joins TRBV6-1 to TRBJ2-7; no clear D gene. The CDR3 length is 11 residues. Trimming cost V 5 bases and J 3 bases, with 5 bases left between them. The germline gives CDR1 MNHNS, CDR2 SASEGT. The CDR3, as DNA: TGTGCCAGCAGTTTATACTACGAGCAGTACGTC. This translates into CASSLYYEQYV.

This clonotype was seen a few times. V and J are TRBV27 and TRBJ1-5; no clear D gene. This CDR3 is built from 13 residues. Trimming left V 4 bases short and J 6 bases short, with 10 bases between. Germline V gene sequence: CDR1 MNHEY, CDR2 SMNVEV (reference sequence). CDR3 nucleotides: TGTGCCAGCAGTTACACGACACTTCAGCCCCAGCATTTT. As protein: CASSYTTLQPQHF.

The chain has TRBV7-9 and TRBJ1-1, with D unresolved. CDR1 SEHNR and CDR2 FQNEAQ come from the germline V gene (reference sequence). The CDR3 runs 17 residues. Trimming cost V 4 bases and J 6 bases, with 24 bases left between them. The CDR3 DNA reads TGTGCCAGCAGCTCCCGACCGGGTGAGATGGAAGGCCCTGAAGCTTTCTTT. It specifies CASSSRPGEMEGPEAFF.

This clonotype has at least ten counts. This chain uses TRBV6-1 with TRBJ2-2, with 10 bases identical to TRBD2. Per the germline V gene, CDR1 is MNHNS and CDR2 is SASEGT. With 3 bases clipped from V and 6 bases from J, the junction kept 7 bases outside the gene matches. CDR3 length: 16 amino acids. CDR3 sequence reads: CASSEVAGGRSGELFF. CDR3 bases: TGTGCCAGCAGTGAGGTAGCGGGAGGTCGTTCCGGGGAGCTGTTTTTT.

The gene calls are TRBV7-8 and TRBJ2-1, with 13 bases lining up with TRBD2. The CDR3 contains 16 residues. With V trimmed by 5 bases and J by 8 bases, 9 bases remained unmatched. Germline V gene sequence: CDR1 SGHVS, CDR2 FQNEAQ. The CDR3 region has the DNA TGTGCCAGCAGCCGAGGACTAGCGGGAGATAGGTATGAGCAGTTCTTC. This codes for CASSRGLAGDRYEQFF.

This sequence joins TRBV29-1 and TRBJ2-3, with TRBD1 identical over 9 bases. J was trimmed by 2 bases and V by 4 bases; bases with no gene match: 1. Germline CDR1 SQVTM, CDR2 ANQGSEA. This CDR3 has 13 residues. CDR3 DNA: TGCAGCGTTGGACAGGGGGTCACAGATACGCAGTATTTT. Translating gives CSVGQGVTDTQYF.